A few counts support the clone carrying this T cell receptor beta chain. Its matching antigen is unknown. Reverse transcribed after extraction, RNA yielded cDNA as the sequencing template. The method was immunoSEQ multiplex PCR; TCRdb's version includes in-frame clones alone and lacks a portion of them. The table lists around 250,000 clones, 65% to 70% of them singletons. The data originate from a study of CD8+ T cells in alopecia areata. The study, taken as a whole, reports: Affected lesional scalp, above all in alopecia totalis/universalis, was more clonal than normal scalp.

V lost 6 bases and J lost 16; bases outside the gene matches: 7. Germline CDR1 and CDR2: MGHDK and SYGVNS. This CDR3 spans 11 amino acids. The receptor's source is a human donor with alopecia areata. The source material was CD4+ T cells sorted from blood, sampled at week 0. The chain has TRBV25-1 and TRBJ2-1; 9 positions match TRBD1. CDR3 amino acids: CASSTGGLEFF. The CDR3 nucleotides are TGTGCCAGCAGCACAGGGGGCTTGGAATTCTTC.